Sequencing of this T cell receptor (beta chain) was carried out in a study of beta chain features in type 1 diabetes. General study results and limits: A moderate, significant TCRB CDR3 shortening appeared in type 1 diabetes across four CD4+ subsets.

Concerning this clone: Antigen: not known.

Expressed TCRB transcripts were sequenced, since all the RNA that had been isolated was reverse transcribed. Method: immunoSEQ multiplex PCR; TCRdb's copy keeps in-frame clones and lacks some. The sample includes over 200,000 clones, roughly a tenth seen only once; the top ten take over 0.015%. About 110 mL of blood, on average, came from one heparinised draw per donor. The receptor's source is a man younger than 40 with type 1 diabetes. Sequenced: naive CD4+ T cells from blood.

The CDR3 DNA follows: TGTGCCAGCAGTTACTCGATGTCAGGGATCTACGAGCAGTACTTC. Translation gives CASSYSMSGIYEQYF. The gene calls are TRBV6-5 and TRBJ2-7; a possible D gene is TRBD1 (5 bases). V was pared by 0 bases and J by 3 bases, with 12 bases between. Germline assignment: CDR1 MNHEY and CDR2 SVGAGI. This CDR3 is built from 15 residues.